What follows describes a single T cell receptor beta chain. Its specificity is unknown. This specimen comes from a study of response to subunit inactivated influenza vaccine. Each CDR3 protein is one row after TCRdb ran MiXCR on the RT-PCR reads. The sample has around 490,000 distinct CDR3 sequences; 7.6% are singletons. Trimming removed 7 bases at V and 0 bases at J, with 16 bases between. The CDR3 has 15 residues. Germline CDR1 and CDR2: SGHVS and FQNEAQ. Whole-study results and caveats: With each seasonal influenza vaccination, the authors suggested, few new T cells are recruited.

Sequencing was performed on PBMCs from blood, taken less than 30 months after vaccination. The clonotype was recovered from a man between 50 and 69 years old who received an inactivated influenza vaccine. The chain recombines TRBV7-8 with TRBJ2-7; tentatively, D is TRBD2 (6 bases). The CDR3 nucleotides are TGTGCCAGCATTTTTTCGGGACTCGACTCCTACGAGCAGTACTTC. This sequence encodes CASIFSGLDSYEQYF.